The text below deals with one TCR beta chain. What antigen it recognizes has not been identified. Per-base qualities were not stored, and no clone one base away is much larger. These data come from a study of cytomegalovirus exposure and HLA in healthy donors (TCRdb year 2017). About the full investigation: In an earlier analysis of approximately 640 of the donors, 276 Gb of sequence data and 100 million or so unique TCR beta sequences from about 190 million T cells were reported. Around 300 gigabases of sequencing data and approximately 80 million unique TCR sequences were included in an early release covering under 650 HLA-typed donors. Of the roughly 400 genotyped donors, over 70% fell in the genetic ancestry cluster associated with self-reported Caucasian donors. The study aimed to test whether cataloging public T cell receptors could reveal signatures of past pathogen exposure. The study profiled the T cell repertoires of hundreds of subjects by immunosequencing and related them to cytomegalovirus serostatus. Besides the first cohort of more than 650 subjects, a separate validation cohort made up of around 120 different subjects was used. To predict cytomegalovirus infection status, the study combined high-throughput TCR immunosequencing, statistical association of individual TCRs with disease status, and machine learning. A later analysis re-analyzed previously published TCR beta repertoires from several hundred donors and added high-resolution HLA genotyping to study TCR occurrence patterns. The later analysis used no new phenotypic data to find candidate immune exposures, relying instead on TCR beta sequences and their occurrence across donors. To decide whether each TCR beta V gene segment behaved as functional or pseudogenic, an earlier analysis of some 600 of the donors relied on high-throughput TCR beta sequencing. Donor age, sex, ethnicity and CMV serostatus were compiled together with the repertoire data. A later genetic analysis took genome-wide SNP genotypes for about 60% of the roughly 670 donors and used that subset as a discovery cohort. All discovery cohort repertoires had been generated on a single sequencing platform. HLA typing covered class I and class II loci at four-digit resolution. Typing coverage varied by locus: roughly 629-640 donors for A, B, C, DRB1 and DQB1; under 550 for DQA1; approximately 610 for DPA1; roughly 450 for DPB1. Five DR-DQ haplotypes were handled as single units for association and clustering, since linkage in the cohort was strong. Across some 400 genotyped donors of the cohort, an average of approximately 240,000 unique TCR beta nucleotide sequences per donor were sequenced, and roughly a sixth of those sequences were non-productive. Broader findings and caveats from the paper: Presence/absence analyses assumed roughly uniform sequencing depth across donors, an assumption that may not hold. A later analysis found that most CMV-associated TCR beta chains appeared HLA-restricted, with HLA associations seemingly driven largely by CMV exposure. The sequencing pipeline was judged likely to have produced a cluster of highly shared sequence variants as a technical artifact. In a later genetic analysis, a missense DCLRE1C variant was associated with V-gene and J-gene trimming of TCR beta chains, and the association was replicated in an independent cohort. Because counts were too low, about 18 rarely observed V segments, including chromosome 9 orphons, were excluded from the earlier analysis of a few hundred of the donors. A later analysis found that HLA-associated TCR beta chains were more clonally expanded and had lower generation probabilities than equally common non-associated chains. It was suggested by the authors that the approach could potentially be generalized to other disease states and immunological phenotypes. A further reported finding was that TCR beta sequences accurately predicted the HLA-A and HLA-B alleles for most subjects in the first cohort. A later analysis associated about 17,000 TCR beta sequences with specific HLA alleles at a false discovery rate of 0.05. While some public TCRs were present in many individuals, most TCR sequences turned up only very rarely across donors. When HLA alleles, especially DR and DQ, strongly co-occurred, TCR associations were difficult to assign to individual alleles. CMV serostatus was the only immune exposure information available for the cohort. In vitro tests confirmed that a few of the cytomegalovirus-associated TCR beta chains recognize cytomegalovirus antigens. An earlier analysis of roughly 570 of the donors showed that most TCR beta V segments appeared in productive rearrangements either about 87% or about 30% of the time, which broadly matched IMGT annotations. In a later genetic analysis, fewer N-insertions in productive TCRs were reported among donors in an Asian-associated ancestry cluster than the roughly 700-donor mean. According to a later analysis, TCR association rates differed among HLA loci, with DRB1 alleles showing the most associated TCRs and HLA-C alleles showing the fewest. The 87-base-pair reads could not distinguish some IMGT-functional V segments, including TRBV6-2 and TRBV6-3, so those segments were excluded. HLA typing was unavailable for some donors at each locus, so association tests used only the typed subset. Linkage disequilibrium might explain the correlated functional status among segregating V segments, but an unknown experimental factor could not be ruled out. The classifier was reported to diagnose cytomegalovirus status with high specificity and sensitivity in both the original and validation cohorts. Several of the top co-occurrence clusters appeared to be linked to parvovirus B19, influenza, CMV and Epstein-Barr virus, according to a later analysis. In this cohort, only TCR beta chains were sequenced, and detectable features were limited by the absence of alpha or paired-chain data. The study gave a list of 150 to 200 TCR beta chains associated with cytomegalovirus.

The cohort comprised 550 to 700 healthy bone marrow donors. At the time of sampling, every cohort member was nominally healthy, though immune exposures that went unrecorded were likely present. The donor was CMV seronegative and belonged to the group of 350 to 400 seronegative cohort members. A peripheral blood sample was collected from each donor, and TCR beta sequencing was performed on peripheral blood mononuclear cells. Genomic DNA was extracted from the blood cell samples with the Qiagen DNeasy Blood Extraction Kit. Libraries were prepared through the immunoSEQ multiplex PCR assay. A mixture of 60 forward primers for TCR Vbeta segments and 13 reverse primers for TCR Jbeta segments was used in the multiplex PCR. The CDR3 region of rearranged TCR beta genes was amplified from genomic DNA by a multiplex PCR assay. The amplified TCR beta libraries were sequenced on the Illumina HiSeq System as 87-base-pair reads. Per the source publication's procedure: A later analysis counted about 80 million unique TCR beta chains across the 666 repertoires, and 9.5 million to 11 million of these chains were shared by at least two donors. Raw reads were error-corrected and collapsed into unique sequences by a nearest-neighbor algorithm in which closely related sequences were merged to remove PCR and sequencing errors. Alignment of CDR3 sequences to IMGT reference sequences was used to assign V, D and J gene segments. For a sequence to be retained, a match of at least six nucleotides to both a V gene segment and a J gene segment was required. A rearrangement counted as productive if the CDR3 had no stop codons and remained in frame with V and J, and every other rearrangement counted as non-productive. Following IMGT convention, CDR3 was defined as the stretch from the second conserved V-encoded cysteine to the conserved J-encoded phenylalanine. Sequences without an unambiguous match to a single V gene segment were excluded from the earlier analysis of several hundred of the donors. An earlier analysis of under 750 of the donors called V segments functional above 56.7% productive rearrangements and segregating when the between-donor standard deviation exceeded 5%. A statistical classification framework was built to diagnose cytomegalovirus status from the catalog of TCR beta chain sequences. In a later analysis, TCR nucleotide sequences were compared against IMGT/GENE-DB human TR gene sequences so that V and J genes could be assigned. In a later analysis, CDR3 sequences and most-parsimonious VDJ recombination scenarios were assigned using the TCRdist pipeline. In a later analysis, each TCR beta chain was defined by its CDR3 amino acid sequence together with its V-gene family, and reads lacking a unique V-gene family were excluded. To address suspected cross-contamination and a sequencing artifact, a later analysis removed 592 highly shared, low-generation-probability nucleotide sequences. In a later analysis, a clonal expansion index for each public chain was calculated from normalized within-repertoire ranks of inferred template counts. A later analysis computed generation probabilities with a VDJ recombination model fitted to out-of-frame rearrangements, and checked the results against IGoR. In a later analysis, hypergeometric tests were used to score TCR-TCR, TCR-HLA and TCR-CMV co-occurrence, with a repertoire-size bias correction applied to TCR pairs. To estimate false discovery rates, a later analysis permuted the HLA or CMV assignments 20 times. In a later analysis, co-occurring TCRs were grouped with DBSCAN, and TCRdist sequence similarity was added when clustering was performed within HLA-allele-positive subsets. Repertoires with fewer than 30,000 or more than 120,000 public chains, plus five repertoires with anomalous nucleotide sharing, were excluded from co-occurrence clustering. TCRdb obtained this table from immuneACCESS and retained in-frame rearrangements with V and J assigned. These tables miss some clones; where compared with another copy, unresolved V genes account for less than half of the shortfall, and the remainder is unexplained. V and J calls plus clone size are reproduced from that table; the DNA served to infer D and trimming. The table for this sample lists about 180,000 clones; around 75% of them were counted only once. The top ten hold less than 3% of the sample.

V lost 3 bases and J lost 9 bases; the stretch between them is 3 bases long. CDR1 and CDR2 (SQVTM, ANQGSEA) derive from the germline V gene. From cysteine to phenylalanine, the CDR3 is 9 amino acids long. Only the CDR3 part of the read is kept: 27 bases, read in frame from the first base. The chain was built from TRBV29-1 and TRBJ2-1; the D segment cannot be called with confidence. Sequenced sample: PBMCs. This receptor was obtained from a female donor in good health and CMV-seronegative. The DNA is TGCAGCGTTGAGAGTGAGCAGTTCTTC. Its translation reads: CSVESEQFF.